The entry below gives a single T cell receptor beta chain sequence along with its context. What antigen it recognizes has not been identified. Nothing much larger sits one base from this clone, and base qualities are not available. This entry comes from a study of vaccination effects on CD4 cells after COVID-19 (dated by TCRdb to between 2022 and 2023). Concerning the study at large: Two doses of either the BNT162b2 or the mRNA-1273 mRNA SARS-CoV-2 vaccine were administered to participants. In both COVID-19 convalescent patients and infection-naive vaccine recipients, the study compared SARS-CoV-2 spike-specific CD4+ TCR repertoires from before mRNA vaccination with those from after it. A total of more than 8 COVID-19 convalescent patients and a handful of SARS-CoV-2-naive healthy vaccine recipients were included in the full study. The Oncomine TCR Beta short-read assay on an Illumina iSeq 100 was used to sequence cultures from other donors in the study. General conclusions and limits of the study: Limitations of the study were the small number of convalescent patients and the absence of early post-infection timepoints. In healthy vaccine recipients, vaccine-induced clones were almost all SARS-CoV-2 mono-reactive, with only 1 of 255 cross-reactive with common cold coronaviruses. Clones induced by infection and clones induced by vaccination both contracted markedly at late timepoints after vaccination, which fits with T cell responses waning over time.

To identify antigen-specific CD4+ T cell clonotypes by their expansion, the ViraFEST assay first stimulated PBMC with viral peptide pools and then applied TCR sequencing. After less than 13 days of culture, CD4+ T cells were isolated with the EasySep CD4+ T cell isolation kit. Healthy vaccine recipients had no prior SARS-CoV-2 infection, confirmed by negative nucleocapsid antibodies before and after vaccination. Roughly 2.1 million PBMC per well were cultured in IMDM with about 4.8% human AB serum, around 9.1 IU/ml IL-2 and gentamicin, plus 10 ug/ml peptides. Half of the culture medium was replaced with fresh IL-2-containing medium on days 3 and 7. Unless noted otherwise, every peptide stimulation condition was cultured in triplicate wells. Using Ficoll-Paque Plus gradient centrifugation, PBMC were separated from whole blood and then either used fresh or cryopreserved at -140C. The overlapping peptide pools covered the spike proteins of SARS-CoV-2 and of the common cold coronaviruses HCoV-NL63, HCoV-OC43 and HCoV-229E. The QIAamp micro DNA kit was used to extract genomic DNA from the cultured CD4+ T cells.

From the germline V gene (reference sequence), CDR1 is PRHDT and CDR2 is FYEKMQ. Germline trimming: 3 bases from V, 3 bases from J; junction bases outside gene matches: 1. From cysteine to valine, the CDR3 is 13 amino acids long. The DNA shown is the 39-base CDR3, in frame from base 1. Libraries were built with the immunoSEQ multiplex PCR assay. DNA from the cultured, isolated CD4+ T cells was subjected to TCR beta CDR3 sequencing. The original methods were these. The analysis removed non-productive TCR sequences, trimmed reads to the CDR3 region, and retained only CDR3s that were 7 or more amino acids long. Antigen-specific clonotypes were identified using the MANAFEST web app by comparison of expansion in peptide wells against reference cultures. To be called positive, a clone needed expansion at FDR<0.05 compared with the reference and with all other wells, an odds ratio greater than 5, and a frequency greater than 0.1% in two replicate wells. A clonotype was defined as cross-reactive if the clonotype was significantly expanded both in SARS-CoV-2 spike wells and in at least one common cold coronavirus spike condition. Levenshtein distance calculated with the stringdist R package was used to assess CDR3 similarity, and unrooted trees were constructed with ape in R 3.6.1. TCRdb stores this immuneACCESS table with in-frame sequences only. Part of the clones is absent; in the studies checked, under half of the shortfall reflects unresolved V genes, and no reason is known for the rest. Clone size and V and J calls were adopted from that table, with D and trimming inferred from the DNA. The sample table contains over 55,000 clones; only one count was recorded for approximately 71% of them. The biggest ten clones account for 3.5% to 4.5% of the sample.

The material was CD4+ T cells from PBMCs cultured with HCoV-OC43 spike peptides, obtained before COVID-19 vaccination. The intended sense of this specimen's cell subset or site label: HCoV-OC43 spike overlapping peptide pool stimulation. This receptor was identified in a human donor who received a COVID-19 vaccine. The chain is assembled from TRBV13 and TRBJ2-7, with 8 bases matching TRBD1. CDR3 protein: CASSFGQGYEQYV. Read as DNA, the sequence is TGTGCCAGCAGCTTCGGACAGGGCTACGAGCAGTACGTC.